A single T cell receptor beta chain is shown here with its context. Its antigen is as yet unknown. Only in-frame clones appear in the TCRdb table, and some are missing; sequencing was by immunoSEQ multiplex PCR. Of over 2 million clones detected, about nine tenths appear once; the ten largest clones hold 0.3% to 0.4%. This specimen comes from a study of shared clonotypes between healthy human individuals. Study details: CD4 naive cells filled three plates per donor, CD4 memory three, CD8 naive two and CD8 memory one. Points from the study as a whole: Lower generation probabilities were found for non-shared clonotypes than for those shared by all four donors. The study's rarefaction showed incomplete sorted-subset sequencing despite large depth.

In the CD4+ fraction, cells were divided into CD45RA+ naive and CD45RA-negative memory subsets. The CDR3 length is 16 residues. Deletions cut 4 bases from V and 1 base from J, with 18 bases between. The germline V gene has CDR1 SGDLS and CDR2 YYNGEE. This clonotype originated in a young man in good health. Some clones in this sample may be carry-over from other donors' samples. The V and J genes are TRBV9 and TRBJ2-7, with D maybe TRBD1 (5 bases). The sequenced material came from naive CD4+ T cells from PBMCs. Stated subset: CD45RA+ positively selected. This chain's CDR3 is CASSPQADGASYEQYF. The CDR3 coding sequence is TGTGCCAGCAGCCCCCAGGCGGATGGGGCTTCCTACGAGCAGTACTTC.